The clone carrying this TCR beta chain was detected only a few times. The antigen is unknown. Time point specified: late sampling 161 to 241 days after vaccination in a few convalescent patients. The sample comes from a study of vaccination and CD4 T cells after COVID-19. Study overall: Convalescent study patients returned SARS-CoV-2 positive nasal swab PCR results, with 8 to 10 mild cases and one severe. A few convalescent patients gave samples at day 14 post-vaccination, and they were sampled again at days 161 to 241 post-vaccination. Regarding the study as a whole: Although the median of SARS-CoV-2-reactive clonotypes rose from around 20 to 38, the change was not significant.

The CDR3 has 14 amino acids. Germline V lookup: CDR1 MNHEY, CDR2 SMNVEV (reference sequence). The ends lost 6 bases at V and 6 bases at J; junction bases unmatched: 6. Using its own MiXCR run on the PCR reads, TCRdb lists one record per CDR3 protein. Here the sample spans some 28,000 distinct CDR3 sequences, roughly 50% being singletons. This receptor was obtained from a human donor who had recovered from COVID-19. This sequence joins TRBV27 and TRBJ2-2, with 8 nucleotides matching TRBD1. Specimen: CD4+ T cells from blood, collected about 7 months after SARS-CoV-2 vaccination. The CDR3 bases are TGTGCCAGCAGACGCACAGGGGGGCCCGGGGAGCTGTTTTTT. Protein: CASRRTGGPGELFF.